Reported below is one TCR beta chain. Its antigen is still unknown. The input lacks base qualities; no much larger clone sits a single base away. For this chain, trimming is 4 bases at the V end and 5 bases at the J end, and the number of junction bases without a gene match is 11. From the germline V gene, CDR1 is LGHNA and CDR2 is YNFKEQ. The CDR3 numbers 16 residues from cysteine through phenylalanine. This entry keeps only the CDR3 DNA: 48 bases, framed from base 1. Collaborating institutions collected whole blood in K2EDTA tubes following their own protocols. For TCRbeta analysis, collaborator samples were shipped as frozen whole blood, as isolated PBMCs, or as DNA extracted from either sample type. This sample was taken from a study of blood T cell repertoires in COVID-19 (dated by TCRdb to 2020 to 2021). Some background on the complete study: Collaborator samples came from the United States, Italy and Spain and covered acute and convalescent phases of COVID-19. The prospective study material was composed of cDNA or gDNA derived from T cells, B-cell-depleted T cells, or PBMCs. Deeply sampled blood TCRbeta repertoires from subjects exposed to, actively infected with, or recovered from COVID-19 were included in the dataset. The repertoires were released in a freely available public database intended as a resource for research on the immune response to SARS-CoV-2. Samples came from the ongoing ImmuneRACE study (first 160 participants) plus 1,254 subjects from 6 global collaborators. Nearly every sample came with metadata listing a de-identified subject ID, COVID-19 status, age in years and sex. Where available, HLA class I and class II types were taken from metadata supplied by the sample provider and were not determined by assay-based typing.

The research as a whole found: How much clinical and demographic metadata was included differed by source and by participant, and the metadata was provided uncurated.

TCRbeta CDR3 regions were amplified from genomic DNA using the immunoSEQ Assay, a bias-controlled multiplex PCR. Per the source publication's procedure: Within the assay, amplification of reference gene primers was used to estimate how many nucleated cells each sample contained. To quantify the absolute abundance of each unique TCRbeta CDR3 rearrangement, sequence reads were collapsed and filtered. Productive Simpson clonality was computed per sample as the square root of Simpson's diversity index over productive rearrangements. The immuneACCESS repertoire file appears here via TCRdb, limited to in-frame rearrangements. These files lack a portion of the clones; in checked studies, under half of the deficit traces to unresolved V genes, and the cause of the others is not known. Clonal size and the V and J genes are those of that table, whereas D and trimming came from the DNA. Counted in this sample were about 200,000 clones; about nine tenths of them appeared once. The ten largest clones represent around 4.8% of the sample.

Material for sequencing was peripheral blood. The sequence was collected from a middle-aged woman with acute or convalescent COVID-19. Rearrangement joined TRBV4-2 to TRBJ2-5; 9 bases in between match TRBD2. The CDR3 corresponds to CASSPQGGGAQETQYF. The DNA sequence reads TGTGCCAGCAGCCCGCAGGGCGGGGGGGCGCAGGAGACCCAGTACTTC.